This entry features one T cell receptor beta chain sequence. Its antigen is currently unknown. This specimen belongs to a study of cytomegalovirus exposure and HLA in healthy donors. Study-level background: The platform used for the roughly 110 validation repertoires matched that of the roughly 700 first-cohort repertoires, a later analysis reported. Study results and limitations: The dataset shows that most TCR sequences were rare, while some public TCRs occurred in many donors.

Libraries were prepared by immunoSEQ multiplex PCR; TCRdb keeps only in-frame clonotypes and omits some of them. Here the sample spans 150,000 or so clones, 80% to 90% being singletons. V was clipped by 7 bases and J by 5 bases; unmatched bases: 4. This CDR3 has 13 amino acids. Germline lookup yields CDR1 MNHEY and CDR2 SVGAGI. Sequenced: PBMCs. This receptor was obtained from a man younger than 35 in good health and CMV-seropositive. This chain links TRBV6-5 with TRBJ1-2; TRBD1 aligns across 10 bases. The CDR3 reads CASKGTGVYGYTF. The CDR3 DNA sequence: TGTGCCAGCAAGGGGACAGGGGTGTATGGCTACACCTTC.